This is a list of T cell receptor beta chains from one sample in a study of somatic mutations in cytotoxic T cells in rheumatoid arthritis. Sequencing used immunoSEQ multiplex PCR; TCRdb keeps in-frame clones, though not all of them. The sample holds under 20,000 clones, roughly 80% seen once. Sequenced: CD8+ T cells sorted from blood. All receptors derive from an adult with rheumatoid arthritis. The CDR3 runs from the conserved cysteine through the conserved F or W. The D gene is left open where the match is weak. Size values are once, few and many counts, or a class for expanded clones, and some rows have none.

D: NA; size: NA; V: TRBV7-6; J: TRBJ1-4; DNA: TGTGCCAGCAGCTTAGGGGTCGACCGTGCAACTAATGAAAAACTGTTTTTT; CDR3: CASSLGVDRATNEKLFF
D: TRBD1; size: NA; V: TRBV7-9; J: TRBJ2-7; DNA: TGTGCCAGCAGCCCGGGACAGTGGGTGGAAGAGCAGTACTTC; CDR3: CASSPGQWVEEQYF
D: TRBD2; size: NA; V: TRBV11-2; J: TRBJ2-5; DNA: TGTGCCAGCAGCTTACGGCTAGCGGGGTATCGTGAGACCCAGTACTTC; CDR3: CASSLRLAGYRETQYF
D: NA; size: medium-sized; V: TRBV11-2; J: TRBJ1-3; DNA: TGTGCCAGCAGCGCTCCAGACGGGACTCTGGAGGACACCATATATTTT; CDR3: CASSAPDGTLEDTIYF
D: NA; size: once; V: TRBV6-1; J: TRBJ2-1; DNA: TGTGCCAGCAGTGGCCCGGGATATAGCGGATTCGATGAGCAGTTCTTC; CDR3: CASSGPGYSGFDEQFF
D: NA; size: few; V: TRBV11-2; J: TRBJ2-7; DNA: TGTGCCAGCAGCTTTGGGGGCTCCTACGAGCAGTACTTC; CDR3: CASSFGGSYEQYF
D: NA; size: NA; V: TRBV2; J: TRBJ2-5; DNA: TGTGCCAGCAGTGAAGCGCTTGCCCGTAGGGGCCAGTACTTC; CDR3: CASSEALARRGQYF
D: TRBD2; size: NA; V: TRBV29-1; J: TRBJ2-1; DNA: TGCAGCGTTGTGGGACTAGCGGGGGGAAAAAGCAATGAGCAGTTCTTC; CDR3: CSVVGLAGGKSNEQFF
D: NA; size: NA; V: TRBV29-1; J: TRBJ2-7; DNA: TGCAGCGTGGGGCAGGGCTCAGGCGAGCAGTACTTC; CDR3: CSVGQGSGEQYF
D: NA; size: NA; V: TRBV19; J: TRBJ1-1; DNA: TGTGCCAGTAGTATAGGGGGTGAAGCTTTCTTT; CDR3: CASSIGGEAFF
D: TRBD1; size: few; V: TRBV19; J: TRBJ2-7; DNA: TGTGCCAGTAGTCCCCGGGACAGGGCCTACGAGCAGTACTTC; CDR3: CASSPRDRAYEQYF
D: TRBD2; size: NA; V: TRBV13; J: TRBJ2-7; DNA: TGTGCCAGCAGCTTACGAGCGGGGCCCGTGGTAGAGCAGTACTTC; CDR3: CASSLRAGPVVEQYF
D: NA; size: NA; V: TRBV5-6; J: TRBJ2-1; DNA: TGTGCCAGCGCCGTGTCGTGGGGTACCTACAATGAGCAGTTCTTC; CDR3: CASAVSWGTYNEQFF
D: NA; size: NA; V: TRBV19; J: TRBJ2-2; DNA: TGTGCCAGTAGTATGTTTCTTAACACCGGGGAGCTGTTTTTT; CDR3: CASSMFLNTGELFF
D: NA; size: NA; V: TRBV5-6; J: TRBJ2-7; DNA: TGTGCCAGCAGCGGACTTCCCGAGCAAGGATTAGTCTACGAGCAGTACTTC; CDR3: CASSGLPEQGLVYEQYF
D: NA; size: once; V: TRBV9; J: TRBJ2-1; DNA: TGTGCCAGCAAACCCAATGAGCAGTTCTTC; CDR3: CASKPNEQFF
D: TRBD1; size: NA; V: TRBV5-5; J: TRBJ2-1; DNA: TGTGCCAGCAGAATTGACAGGGGAGGCTACAATGAGCAGTTCTTC; CDR3: CASRIDRGGYNEQFF
D: NA; size: NA; V: TRBV28; J: TRBJ2-7; DNA: TGTGCCAGCAGTCCCCGCCCCAGGTCGGGGCGCTACGAGCAGTACTTC; CDR3: CASSPRPRSGRYEQYF
D: TRBD2; size: NA; V: TRBV13; J: TRBJ2-7; DNA: TGTGCCAGCAGCTCCCGGGGGGGCCTTTTCTTCGACGAGCAGTACTTC; CDR3: CASSSRGGLFFDEQYF
D: NA; size: NA; V: TRBV11-2; J: TRBJ1-6; DNA: TGTGCCAGCAGCCCATCGGGGTATGAGAATTCACCCCTCCACTTT; CDR3: CASSPSGYENSPLHF
D: NA; size: NA; V: TRBV9; J: TRBJ2-2; DNA: TGTGCCAGCAGCGTGGGTCGGCTGAACACCGGGGAGCTGTTTTTT; CDR3: CASSVGRLNTGELFF
D: NA; size: NA; V: TRBV9; J: TRBJ2-7; DNA: TGTGCCAGCAGCGTATCCTCCCAGGGACCCGAGCAGTACTTC; CDR3: CASSVSSQGPEQYF
D: NA; size: NA; V: TRBV7-9; J: TRBJ2-3; DNA: TGTGCCAGCAGCGCCGGGTTGAGAGATACGCAGTATTTT; CDR3: CASSAGLRDTQYF
D: NA; size: NA; V: TRBV30; J: TRBJ1-2; DNA: TGTGCCTGGAGTGTACTGGCTGACGGCTACACCTTC; CDR3: CAWSVLADGYTF
D: NA; size: NA; V: TRBV4-2; J: TRBJ2-7; DNA: TGTGCCAGCAGCCCCGAGGGGGACTCCTACGAGCAGTACTTC; CDR3: CASSPEGDSYEQYF
D: NA; size: NA; V: TRBV6-5; J: TRBJ2-7; DNA: TGTGCCAGCATTATACGAATCGAGGGGGGCTACGAGCAGTACTTC; CDR3: CASIIRIEGGYEQYF
D: TRBD1; size: NA; V: TRBV13; J: TRBJ2-7; DNA: TGTGCCAGCAGCTTAGCTACAGGGGGTATCGACGAGCAGTACTTC; CDR3: CASSLATGGIDEQYF
D: NA; size: NA; V: TRBV6-1; J: TRBJ1-5; DNA: TGTGCCAGCAGTTCAGAGGGGGGCTATCAGCCCCAGCATTTT; CDR3: CASSSEGGYQPQHF
D: NA; size: few; V: TRBV2; J: TRBJ1-5; DNA: TGTGCCAGCAGTGATGAGGGACGGAGTCAGCCCCAGCATTTT; CDR3: CASSDEGRSQPQHF
D: NA; size: NA; V: TRBV7-9; J: TRBJ2-1; DNA: TGTGCCAGCAGCTTACCCCTTAGGGGCAATGAGCAGTTCTTC; CDR3: CASSLPLRGNEQFF
D: NA; size: NA; V: TRBV14; J: TRBJ1-1; DNA: TGTGCCAGCAGCGAGATGAACACTGAAGCTTTCTTT; CDR3: CASSEMNTEAFF
D: NA; size: NA; V: TRBV9; J: TRBJ2-5; DNA: TGTGCCAGCAGCGTAGGAGAGTTAGCGGCACGACAAGAGACCCAGTACTTC; CDR3: CASSVGELAARQETQYF
D: NA; size: NA; V: TRBV7-2; J: TRBJ2-7; DNA: TGTGCCAGCAGCCCCCTGACTGAAGGCGATTTCTACGAGCAGTACTTC; CDR3: CASSPLTEGDFYEQYF
D: TRBD1; size: once; V: TRBV14; J: TRBJ1-6; DNA: TGTGCCAGCAGCCACGATCGGACAGGGCATAATTCACCCCTCCACTTT; CDR3: CASSHDRTGHNSPLHF
D: NA; size: NA; V: TRBV14; J: TRBJ2-3; DNA: TGTGCCAGCAGCCTGGTTCGTTTCGATACGCAGTATTTT; CDR3: CASSLVRFDTQYF
D: NA; size: NA; V: TRBV6-5; J: TRBJ1-5; DNA: TGTGCCAGCAGTTACCCCGAGCATCATACTCAGCCCCAGCATTTT; CDR3: CASSYPEHHTQPQHF
D: NA; size: NA; V: TRBV5-4; J: TRBJ1-1; DNA: TGTGCCACCCAGGAGGGGAACACTGAAGCTTTCTTT; CDR3: CATQEGNTEAFF
D: NA; size: NA; V: TRBV4-1; J: TRBJ1-1; DNA: TGCGCCAGCAGCTCTCGGGGGGTGAACACTGAAGCTTTCTTT; CDR3: CASSSRGVNTEAFF
D: TRBD1; size: once; V: TRBV18; J: TRBJ2-3; DNA: TGTGCCAGCTCACTCGGGACAGGGGGATACGATACGCAGTATTTT; CDR3: CASSLGTGGYDTQYF
D: NA; size: NA; V: TRBV19; J: TRBJ2-5; DNA: TGTGCCAGTAGTATAAGAGGAGGGGGCGACCAGTACTTC; CDR3: CASSIRGGGDQYF
D: NA; size: NA; V: TRBV25-1; J: TRBJ1-4; DNA: TGTGCCAGCAGTGAATTAGCAGGAAAACTGTTTTTT; CDR3: CASSELAGKLFF
D: TRBD2; size: NA; V: TRBV30; J: TRBJ2-1; DNA: TGTGCCTGGAGTGCTGCGGGGGGATATGAGCAGTTCTTC; CDR3: CAWSAAGGYEQFF
D: TRBD1; size: NA; V: TRBV5-4; J: TRBJ1-2; DNA: TGTGCCAGCAGCGGGGGACAGGAGCATGGCTACACCTTC; CDR3: CASSGGQEHGYTF
D: TRBD1; size: once; V: TRBV6-6; J: TRBJ1-2; DNA: TGTGCCAGCAGTCCCGGACAGGGGGATGGCTACACCTTC; CDR3: CASSPGQGDGYTF